The next 29 T cell receptor beta chains were all read from a single sample in a study of Tregs in tolerant kidney transplant recipients. The nonmyeloablative bone marrow transplants came from related graft donors, with transient mixed chimerism. Clones were sequenced by immunoSEQ multiplex PCR, and TCRdb holds only the in-frame ones, with some missing. Among 90,000 or so clones listed, roughly 93% were seen once. The sample was CD4+ T cells from blood (PBMCs), taken 12 months after the transplant. Receptors were obtained from a human patient who received a combined kidney and bone marrow transplant. Certain T cells may be donor cells from the graft.

V and J are TRBV6-1 and TRBJ2-1; D uncertain. Germline values: CDR1 MNHNS, CDR2 SASEGT. The CDR3 sequence is 15 residues long. V was shortened by 1 base and J by 2 bases, with 9 bases between the two germline ends. The DNA for the CDR3 is TGTGCCAGCAGTGAAGGCAGTGCCACCTACAATGAGCAGTTCTTC. Its translation: CASSEGSATYNEQFF.

This chain joins TRBV20-1 and TRBJ1-2; D gene unclear. The CDR3 spans 11 residues. V lost 2 bases and J 4 bases, leaving 5 bases between the germline ends. Germline V CDR1 and CDR2: DFQATT, SNEGSKA (reference sequence). In DNA form, the CDR3 reads TGCAGTGCTAGACCTAGCTATGGCTACACCTTC. It translates to CSARPSYGYTF.

This chain connects TRBV4-2 to TRBJ2-5; TRBD2 agrees at 14 bases. The V and J ends lost 4 bases and 1 base, in that order; junction bases with no gene match: 23. This CDR3 contains 23 residues. Germline V gene data show CDR1 as LGHNA and CDR2 as YNFKEQ. CDR3 bases: TGTGCCAGCAGCCGGAGATGGGGGCAATCTGGACTAGCGGGGGGACCCCTCCAAGAGACCCAGTACTTC. Translated, it gives CASSRRWGQSGLAGGPLQETQYF.

V usage is TRBV5-5 and J usage is TRBJ1-2; possible D gene TRBD1, 6 bases. Between the trimmed V and J ends, which lost 0 bases and 3 bases, there was a span of 18 bases. Germline V gene lookup returns CDR1 SGHKS and CDR2 YYEKEE (reference sequence). This CDR3 contains 17 residues. The CDR3 sequence: CASSLEVVGGWDYGYTF. The CDR3 coding sequence is TGTGCCAGCAGCTTGGAGGTAGTTGGGGGCTGGGACTATGGCTACACCTTC.

V and J are TRBV5-1 and TRBJ2-5; D unresolved. The length of the CDR3 is 16 residues. Trimming shortened V by 0 bases and J by 5 bases, and 17 bases separated the two germline ends. Germline V gives CDR1 SGHRS, CDR2 YFSETQ. The DNA for the CDR3 is TGCGCCAGCAGCTTGGGTTATAGCTTTTCGTCTGAGACCCAGTACTTC. Protein: CASSLGYSFSSETQYF. The whole variable domain, filled in from reference TRBV5-1 and TRBJ2-5, reads KAGVTQTPRYLIKTRGQQVTLSCSPISGHRSVSWYQQTPGQGLQFLFEYFSETQRNKGNFPGRFSGRQFSNSRSEMNVSTLELGDSALYLCASSLGYSFSSETQYFGPGTRLLVL.

The chain uses TRBV4-1 and TRBJ1-2; D gene uncertain. Trimming took off 1 base at V and 1 base at J, with 22 bases between the two ends. This CDR3 contains 19 residues. Germline V CDR1 and CDR2: MGHRA, YSYEKL. The CDR3 DNA reads as TGCGCCAGCAGCCAAGTCTGGGCGGTGGTTGAGGGATTTAACTATGGCTACACCTTC. The encoded protein is CASSQVWAVVEGFNYGYTF.

Remarks on this clone: At one of its ends the junction is not consistent with the germline gene, which may arise from a read error. This CDR3 is also generated by other DNA sequences in the sample. This rearrangement joins TRBV18 to TRBJ2-1, with D unclear. This CDR3 contains 16 residues. CDR1 KGHSH and CDR2 LQKENI come from the germline V gene. The CDR3 bases are TGTGCCAGCTCGCCACCGGGTCGCACGACAAACAATGAGCAGTTCTTC. It encodes CASSPPGRTTNNEQFF.

The chain joins TRBV28 to TRBJ2-7; 11 bases agree with TRBD1. Germline CDR1 MDHEN, CDR2 SYDVKM. The CDR3 has 15 amino acids. Losses at the gene ends were 2 bases for V and 5 bases for J; bases not matched to a gene: 5. CDR3 sequence: CASSLDGTGGDEQYF. The DNA for the CDR3 is TGTGCCAGCAGTTTAGATGGGACAGGGGGAGACGAGCAGTACTTC.

This chain links TRBV6-1 with TRBJ1-1, with a weak D call TRBD1 (5 bases). V was cut by 6 bases and J by 7 bases, with 12 bases left in between. CDR1 is MNHNS, CDR2 SASEGT, per germline. The length of the CDR3 is 12 residues. CDR3 nucleotides: TGTGCCAGCAGAAACGGGGGTCGTGAAGCTTTCTTT. Translated: CASRNGGREAFF.

The rearrangement uses TRBV18 and TRBJ2-7, with TRBD2 matching over 10 bases. Germline V lookup: CDR1 KGHSH, CDR2 LQKENI. The CDR3 is made up of 15 amino acids. J gave up 3 bases and V 6 bases, and 8 bases lay outside the gene matches. The CDR3: CASSLTGTSDYEQYF. CDR3 DNA: TGTGCCAGCTCCCTAACCGGGACTAGCGACTACGAGCAGTACTTC.

V gene TRBV5-1 combines with J gene TRBJ2-1, with a possible D match to TRBD2 (6 bases). The germline V gene has CDR1 SGHRS and CDR2 YFSETQ. V was pared by 0 bases and J by 5 bases, with 12 bases between. CDR3 length: 15 amino acids. The CDR3 spells CASSLGGAIHNEQFF. For the CDR3, the DNA is TGCGCCAGCAGCTTGGGCGGGGCCATCCACAATGAGCAGTTCTTC.

V gene TRBV29-1 combines with J gene TRBJ1-6, with 7 bases identical to TRBD1. Germline CDR1 and CDR2: SQVTM and ANQGSEA. The CDR3 is 14 amino acids. With V trimmed by 6 bases and J by 6 bases, 8 bases remained unmatched. Written as DNA, the CDR3 is TGCAGCGTGGCTACAGGGGTGGGTAATTCACCCCTCCACTTT. Protein: CSVATGVGNSPLHF.

This clone was detected only a few times. The chain is built from TRBV18 and TRBJ1-5, with D tentatively TRBD1 (6 bases). Germline CDR1 KGHSH, CDR2 LQKENI. The CDR3 length is 13 residues. Trimming removed 1 base at V and 7 bases at J, with 8 bases between. This CDR3 reads CASSPRQGQPQHF. CDR3 in DNA: TGTGCCAGCTCACCACGGCAGGGGCAGCCCCAGCATTTT.

The chain recombines TRBV4-2 with TRBJ1-5; no definite D call. CDR1 and CDR2 from the germline V gene are LGHNA and YNFKEQ. The CDR3 runs to 17 residues. V lost 2 bases and J 0 bases, leaving 14 bases between the germline ends. CDR3 sequence: CASSQLGATFSNQPQHF. In nucleotides, the CDR3 is TGTGCCAGCAGCCAATTAGGAGCGACCTTTAGCAATCAGCCCCAGCATTTT.

This CDR3 is CASSAAGIDQPQHF. The CDR3 nucleotides read TGTGCCAGCAGCGCGGCGGGGATAGACCAGCCCCAGCATTTT. This sequence joins TRBV9 and TRBJ1-5; D is unclear. V lost 3 bases to trimming and J lost 7 bases, with 14 bases between them. CDR1 SGDLS and CDR2 YYNGEE come from the germline V gene. This CDR3 has 14 amino acids.

The chain couples TRBV19 to TRBJ1-2; a weak D match, TRBD1 (6 bases). CDR1 LNHDA and CDR2 SQIVND come from the germline V gene (reference sequence). The CDR3 consists of 14 residues. Trimming removed 6 bases at V and 5 bases at J, with 16 bases between. Here the CDR3 DNA reads TGTGCCAGTAGAGTCCAGGGGAAGTATTATGGCTACACCTTC. Its translation: CASRVQGKYYGYTF.

V and J are TRBV5-1 and TRBJ1-6, with TRBD1 identical over 8 bases. The CDR3 contains 18 residues. Trimming removed 4 bases from V and 7 bases from J; junction bases left unmatched: 16. Germline V gene sequence: CDR1 SGHRS, CDR2 YFSETQ. CDR3 residues: CASSLSPDRAPPNSPLHF. The CDR3 DNA sequence: TGCGCCAGCAGCCTATCTCCGGACAGGGCGCCTCCGAATTCACCCCTCCACTTT.

The V gene is TRBV6-6, the J gene TRBJ2-7; 10 bases map to TRBD1. Germline V gene sequence: CDR1 MNHNY, CDR2 SVGAGI (reference sequence). Germline trimming cut 2 bases from V and 3 bases from J; bases unmatched to any gene: 7. The CDR3 runs to 16 residues. The CDR3 reads CASSYGTGQGNYEQYF. CDR3 sequence (DNA): TGTGCCAGCAGTTACGGTACGGGACAGGGGAACTACGAGCAGTACTTC.

The CDR3 DNA follows: TGTGCCAGTAGTATCTCCCTCATGACACGAATGAACACTGAAGCTTTCTTT. This encodes CASSISLMTRMNTEAFF. The gene calls are TRBV19 and TRBJ1-1, with unresolved D. Germline V gene data show CDR1 as LNHDA and CDR2 as SQIVND (reference sequence). V was shortened by 3 bases and J by 0 bases, with 17 bases between the two germline ends. This CDR3 has 17 residues.

This clone came up a few times. Other DNA sequences within the sample encode an identical CDR3. This CDR3 is CASSLGLAGTYEQYF. For the CDR3, the DNA is TGTGCCAGCAGCTTAGGACTAGCGGGGACCTACGAGCAGTACTTC. The chain employs TRBV7-2 and TRBJ2-7, with TRBD2 matching over 11 bases. Germline V CDR1 and CDR2: SGHTA, FQGNSA. J gave up 2 bases and V 1 base, and 1 base lay outside the gene matches. The CDR3 runs 15 residues.

The chain uses TRBV4-3 and TRBJ2-1; 14 nucleotides agree with TRBD2. J was trimmed by 9 bases and V by 0 bases; bases with no gene match: 7. The CDR3 length is 17 residues. Germline V gene lookup returns CDR1 LGHNA and CDR2 YSLEER. CDR3 protein: CASSQDAGLAGVGEQFF. The CDR3 DNA reads as TGCGCCAGCAGCCAAGACGCGGGACTAGCGGGAGTCGGTGAGCAGTTCTTC.

This clone was picked up one time. This rearrangement joins TRBV11-3 to TRBJ1-2, with D uncertain. This CDR3 is built from 15 residues. The germline V and J ends were trimmed by 5 bases and 7 bases, with 20 bases remaining between them. CDR1 and CDR2 from the germline V gene are SGHNT and YENEEA. CDR3 nucleotides: TGTGCCAGCAGCCCTAGACCCACCTCGGCCAGTGGCTACACCTTC. This encodes CASSPRPTSASGYTF.

The rearrangement joins TRBV4-2 to TRBJ2-7; D unclear. There are 13 residues in the CDR3. Germline-derived CDR1 and CDR2 are LGHNA and YNFKEQ. V was shortened by 3 bases and J by 2 bases, with 8 bases between the two germline ends. In DNA form, the CDR3 reads TGTGCCAGCAGCCATGGTAGAGCCTACGAGCAGTACTTC. This translates into CASSHGRAYEQYF.

The V and J genes are TRBV18 and TRBJ2-3; 7 bases align to TRBD2. Germline loops: CDR1 KGHSH, CDR2 LQKENI. The CDR3 totals 16 residues. The V segment lost 2 bases and the J segment 2 bases; nucleotides outside the gene matches: 7. The chain's CDR3 is CASSPLASGYTDTQYF. For the CDR3, the DNA is TGTGCCAGCTCACCATTGGCTAGCGGTTACACAGATACGCAGTATTTT. The full variable domain, its missing parts supplied by reference TRBV18 and TRBJ2-3, is NAGVMQNPRHLVRRRGQEARLRCSPMKGHSHVYWYRQLPEEGLKFMVYLQKENIIDESGMPKERFSAEFPKEGPSILRIQQVVRGDSAAYFCASSPLASGYTDTQYFGPGTRLTVL.

The chain carries TRBV7-2 and TRBJ1-2; D uncertain. V was shortened by 5 bases and J by 4 bases, with 26 bases between the two germline ends. CDR3 length: 18 residues. Germline V gene sequence: CDR1 SGHTA, CDR2 FQGNSA. The CDR3 DNA is TGTGCCAGCAGCCCTCGGAGGCGCCAACACGGCGTCTTCTATGGCTACACCTTC. This codes for CASSPRRRQHGVFYGYTF.

The J gene is TRBJ2-1, the V gene TRBV5-6, with D possibly matching TRBD1 (5 bases). CDR1 and CDR2 from the germline V gene are SGHDT and YYEEEE. This CDR3 is 15 amino acids long. The germline V and J ends were trimmed by 4 bases and 6 bases, with 17 bases remaining between them. CDR3: CASSLFVLQGNEQFF. The CDR3 DNA sequence: TGTGCCAGCAGCCTCTTCGTCCTCCAGGGCAATGAGCAGTTCTTC.

The chain recombines TRBV30 with TRBJ2-2, with D possibly TRBD1 on 5 matching bases. Per germline, CDR1 GTSNPN and CDR2 SVGIG (reference sequence). The CDR3 totals 13 residues. The germline V and J ends were trimmed by 4 bases and 3 bases, with 9 bases remaining between them. The CDR3 reads CAWKGKDTGELFF. CDR3 coding DNA: TGTGCCTGGAAGGGGAAGGACACCGGGGAGCTGTTTTTT. The full variable domain, with the rest looked up from reference TRBV30 and TRBJ2-2, is SQTIHQWPATLVQPVGSPLSLECTVEGTSNPNLYWYRQAAGRGLQLLFYSVGIGQISSEVPQNLSASRPQDRQFILSSKKLLLSDSGFYLCAWKGKDTGELFFGEGSRLTVL.

The chain uses TRBV4-2 and TRBJ1-5, with D hard to call. Trimming pared 5 bases from V and 4 bases from J, leaving 9 bases between. The CDR3 runs 13 residues. The germline gives CDR1 LGHNA, CDR2 YNFKEQ. In DNA, the CDR3 is TGTGCCAGCAGCAGAGGGAGGAATCAGCCCCAGCATTTT. Translated: CASSRGRNQPQHF.

The chain links TRBV19 to TRBJ2-6, with no clear D. The CDR3 has 13 amino acids. Germline values: CDR1 LNHDA, CDR2 SQIVND (reference sequence). V lost 6 bases to trimming and J lost 14 bases, with 17 bases between them. CDR3 residues: CASRIPDIEILTF. Here the CDR3 DNA reads TGTGCCAGTAGGATTCCTGACATCGAGATCCTGACTTTC.